A selection of T cell receptor beta chains follows, all from one sample in a study of T cells after yellow fever vaccination. TCRdb passed the 5' RACE reads through MiXCR, listing each CDR3 protein once. The table includes 250,000 to 300,000 distinct CDR3 sequences, 5.2% detected once. This specimen consisted of CD4+ T cells sorted from PBMCs, obtained on the day of the yellow fever booster vaccination. Receptors originate from a man aged 18 to 30 who received the YFV17D yellow fever vaccine. CDR3s leave out the opening cysteine and the closing phenylalanine or tryptophan. Fields, in order: J gene, V gene, CDR3 protein.

TRBJ2-1	TRBV4-1	ASSQGLASGGANEQF
TRBJ1-2	TRBV7-8	ASSLVGRQGYGYT
TRBJ2-3	TRBV29-1	SVPRGGTDTQY
TRBJ2-7	TRBV7-8	ASSLARLVSSYEQY
TRBJ2-1	TRBV19	ASSPRTGLDNEQF
TRBJ1-6	TRBV20-1	SARRQPVRNSPLH
TRBJ2-5	TRBV2	ASSDSTPQETQY
TRBJ2-7	TRBV5-4	ASSFGFDSPSYEQY
TRBJ2-1	TRBV10-3	AITNPSGGYNEQF
TRBJ2-7	TRBV6-5	ASSGGTAQEQY
TRBJ1-1	TRBV12-5	ASGLVRFGEGVRTEAF
TRBJ2-1	TRBV3-1	ASSQARGHYNEQF
TRBJ1-2	TRBV5-1	ASSLEGLYGYT
TRBJ2-1	TRBV7-2	ASTKPRDNNEQF
TRBJ2-7	TRBV20-1	SAKGLAGTSYEQY
TRBJ1-5	TRBV2	ASSFPGVNQPQH
TRBJ2-1	TRBV7-2	ASSLYRAWARNEQF
TRBJ2-7	TRBV18	ASSPPGRSSYEQY
TRBJ1-2	TRBV7-2	ASSDAGGTGAYGYT
TRBJ2-2	TRBV11-2	ASSLNLLANTGELF
TRBJ2-4	TRBV3-1	ASSQQPRTGKNIQY
TRBJ2-3	TRBV5-1	ASSLGGKDTQY
TRBJ1-4	TRBV20-1	SGRVNEKLF
TRBJ2-5	TRBV20-1	SAATSGVETQY
TRBJ1-4	TRBV29-1	STRRGLDEKLF
TRBJ2-2	TRBV12-3/TRBV12-4	ASSWGLAGGSNTGELF
TRBJ2-3	TRBV4-1	ASSQRRDNQGGNTQY
TRBJ1-5	TRBV20-1	SVAIGNQPQH
TRBJ1-2	TRBV18	ASSPGQWGFT
TRBJ2-1	TRBV20-1	SAITGGYEQF
TRBJ2-3	TRBV20-1	SAPTGGKDTQY
TRBJ2-3	TRBV20-1	SRADVSTDTQY
TRBJ1-2	TRBV7-3	ASSPEQGALVGGYT
TRBJ2-3	TRBV6-6	ASSFTGVPTDTQY
TRBJ1-3	TRBV6-5	ASSYLPGSAFGNTIY
TRBJ2-1	TRBV4-3	ASSQVGAGSYNEQF
TRBJ2-5	TRBV5-4	ASSSLKETQY
TRBJ1-4	TRBV4-3	ASSSSSRNEGEKLF
TRBJ1-1	TRBV21-1	ASSKVGF
TRBJ1-5	TRBV6-2/TRBV6-3	ASSYLSGNQPQH
TRBJ2-3	TRBV5-1	ASRGLLQVDTQY
TRBJ1-6	TRBV7-2	ASSLATGRGRTYNSPLH
TRBJ1-2	TRBV5-1	ASSARQGRSGYT
TRBJ1-6	TRBV7-2	ASSDQGSSYNSPLH
TRBJ1-2	TRBV11-2	ASSSNRAPSYGYT
TRBJ1-3	TRBV18	ASSPEVRGNTIY
TRBJ2-7	TRBV18	ASSGTGSYEQY
TRBJ1-6	TRBV18	ASSPQGTNSPLH
TRBJ1-3	TRBV7-2	ASSSGLEDTIY
TRBJ2-1	TRBV7-2	ASSLPGGNEQF
TRBJ2-5	TRBV5-1	ASSLVPQQETQY
TRBJ1-6	TRBV5-1	ASRGWGYNSPLH
TRBJ1-5	TRBV5-1	ASSLGVGFNQPQH
TRBJ1-6	TRBV6-4	ASSDLGFGSPLH
TRBJ1-5	TRBV6-6	ASSYGLGQPQH
TRBJ1-1	TRBV7-2	ASSRDRTPNTEAF
TRBJ2-7	TRBV2	ASSRESPGYEQY
TRBJ2-7	TRBV6-5	ASTWTGAYEQY
TRBJ1-2	TRBV25-1	ASSDTVLEGYT